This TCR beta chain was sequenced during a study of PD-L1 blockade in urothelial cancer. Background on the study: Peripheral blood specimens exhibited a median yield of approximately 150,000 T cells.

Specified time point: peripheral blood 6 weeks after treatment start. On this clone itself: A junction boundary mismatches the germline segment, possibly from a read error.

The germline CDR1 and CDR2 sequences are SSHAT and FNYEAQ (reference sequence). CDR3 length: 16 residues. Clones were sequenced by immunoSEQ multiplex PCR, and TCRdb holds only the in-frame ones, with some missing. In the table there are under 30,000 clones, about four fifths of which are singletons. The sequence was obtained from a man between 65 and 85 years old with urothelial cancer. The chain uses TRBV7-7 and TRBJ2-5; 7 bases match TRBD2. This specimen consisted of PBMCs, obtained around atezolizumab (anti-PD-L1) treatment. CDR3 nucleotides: TGTGCTAGCAGCTTGGGGACGCGGGAGCCCCAAGAGACCCAGTACTTC. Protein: CASSLGTREPQETQYF.